This T cell receptor (beta chain) originates from a study of blood T cell repertoires in COVID-19. Turning to the study itself: Acute and convalescent COVID-19 specimens originated in the United States, Italy and Spain.

CDR3 length: 16 amino acids. Germline V gene sequence: CDR1 MNHEY, CDR2 SVGEGT. V was pared by 6 bases and J by 0 bases, with 15 bases between. Sequencing used immunoSEQ multiplex PCR; TCRdb keeps in-frame clones, though not all of them. The sample has about 150,000 clones, about 88% seen once. The sequenced sample consisted of peripheral blood. The source of this sequence is a woman in her seventies with acute or convalescent COVID-19. The chain is built from TRBV6-2 or TRBV6-3 and TRBJ2-4, with a weak D call TRBD2 (7 bases). CDR3 in amino acids: CASSSPGGLAKNIQYF. The CDR3 DNA follows: TGTGCCAGCAGCTCCCCCGGGGGGCTAGCCAAAAACATTCAGTACTTC.